What follows is one T cell receptor beta chain and its context. Antigen unknown. Healthy donors of bone marrow made up the group. The record originates from a study of cytomegalovirus exposure and HLA in healthy donors. Study overall: Clustering assigned approximately 79% of the 350 to 450 genotyped donors to the Caucasian-associated ancestry cluster. Study outcomes and limitations: Reported performance of the classifier showed diagnosis of cytomegalovirus status with high specificity and sensitivity.

This CDR3 spans 14 amino acids. Germline V gene data show CDR1 as SGDLS and CDR2 as YYNGEE. Trimming removed 2 bases from V and 3 bases from J; junction bases left unmatched: 3. The PCR contained 60 Vbeta and 13 Jbeta primers. TCRdb keeps only in-frame clones here, not all; method: immunoSEQ multiplex PCR. The sample yields under 200,000 clones, 75% to 85% seen once. The sequence came from a male donor in good health and CMV-seropositive. The J gene is TRBJ1-2, the V gene TRBV9; 8 bases map to TRBD1. Sequencing input: PBMCs. CDR3 sequence reads: CASSVGGQDYGYTF. CDR3 bases: TGTGCCAGCAGCGTGGGGGGACAGGACTATGGCTACACCTTC. The variable domain in full, with the rest retrieved from reference TRBV9 and TRBJ1-2, is DSGVTQTPKHLITATGQRVTLRCSPRSGDLSVYWYQQSLDQGLQFLIQYYNGEERAKGNILERFSAQQFPDLHSELNLSSLELGDSALYFCASSVGGQDYGYTFGSGTRLTVV.